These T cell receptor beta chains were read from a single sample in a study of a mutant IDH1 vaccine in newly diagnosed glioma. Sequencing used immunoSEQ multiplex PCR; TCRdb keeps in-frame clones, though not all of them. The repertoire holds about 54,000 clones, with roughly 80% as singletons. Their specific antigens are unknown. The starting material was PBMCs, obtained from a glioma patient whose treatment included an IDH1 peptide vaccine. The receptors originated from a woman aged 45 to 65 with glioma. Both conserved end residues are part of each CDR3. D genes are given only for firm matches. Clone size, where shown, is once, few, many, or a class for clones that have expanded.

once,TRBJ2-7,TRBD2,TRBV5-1,CASRGLAGANEQYF,TGCGCCAGCAGGGGTCTAGCGGGGGCAAACGAGCAGTACTTC
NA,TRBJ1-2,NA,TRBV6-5,CASRARRDHGYTF,TGTGCCAGCAGGGCCCGCAGGGATCATGGCTACACCTTC
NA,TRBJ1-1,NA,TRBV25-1,CASSEYSDTEAFF,TGTGCCAGCAGTGAATATTCTGACACTGAAGCTTTCTTT
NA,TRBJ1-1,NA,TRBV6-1,CASSEVRGDTEAFF,TGTGCCAGCAGTGAAGTACGAGGGGACACTGAAGCTTTCTTT
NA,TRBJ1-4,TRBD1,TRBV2,CASSISDRGNEKLFF,TGTGCCAGCAGCATTTCGGACAGGGGAAATGAAAAACTGTTTTTT
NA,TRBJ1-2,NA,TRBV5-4,CASSFFTGNSYGYTF,TGTGCCAGCAGCTTCTTCACAGGGAATAGCTATGGCTACACCTTC
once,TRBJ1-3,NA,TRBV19,CASSQTVGPGNTIYF,TGTGCCAGTAGCCAGACAGTAGGTCCTGGAAACACCATATATTTT
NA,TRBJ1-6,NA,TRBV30,CAWTQRGSPLHF,TGTGCCTGGACTCAAAGGGGTTCACCCCTCCACTTT
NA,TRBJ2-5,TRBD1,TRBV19,CASSIVQGAQETQYF,TGTGCCAGTAGTATAGTCCAGGGGGCCCAAGAGACCCAGTACTTC
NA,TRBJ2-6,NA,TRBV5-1,CASSSLGPSGANVLTF,TGCGCCAGCAGCTCCCTAGGGCCGTCTGGGGCCAACGTCCTGACTTTC
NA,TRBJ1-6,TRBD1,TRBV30,CAWEGQCYNSPLHF,TGTGCCTGGGAGGGACAGTGTTATAATTCACCCCTCCACTTT
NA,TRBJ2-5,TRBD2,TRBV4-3,CASSRSGLAGAMETQYF,TGCGCCAGCAGCCGATCGGGACTAGCGGGGGCGATGGAGACCCAGTACTTC
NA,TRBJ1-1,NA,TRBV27,CASSPPDRLNTEAFF,TGTGCCAGCAGCCCCCCGGACAGATTGAACACTGAAGCTTTCTTT
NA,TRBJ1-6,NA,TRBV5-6,CASSLKGPLNSPLHF,TGTGCCAGCAGCTTGAAGGGTCCATTAAATTCACCCCTCCACTTT
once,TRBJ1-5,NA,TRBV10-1,CASSDGTNQPQHF,TGCGCCAGCAGTGACGGTACTAATCAGCCCCAGCATTTT
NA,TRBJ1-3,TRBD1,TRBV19,CASSRQGASSGNTIYF,TGTGCCAGTAGTAGACAGGGGGCGTCCTCTGGAAACACCATATATTTT
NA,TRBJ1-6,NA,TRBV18,CASSPLMWPDDSPLHF,TGTGCCAGCTCACCATTGATGTGGCCAGACGATTCACCCCTCCACTTT
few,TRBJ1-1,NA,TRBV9,CASSRTQNTEAFF,TGTGCCAGCAGCCGAACTCAGAACACTGAAGCTTTCTTT
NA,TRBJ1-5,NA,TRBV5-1,CASSLGLSYDSNQPQHF,TGCGCCAGCAGCTTGGGCCTATCATATGATAGCAATCAGCCCCAGCATTTT
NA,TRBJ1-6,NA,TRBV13,CASSPQDQNYNSPLHF,TGTGCCAGCAGCCCACAAGACCAGAACTATAATTCACCCCTCCACTTT
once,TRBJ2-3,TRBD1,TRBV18,CASSLTGTSSTDTQYF,TGTGCCAGCTCACTGACAGGGACGAGTAGCACAGATACGCAGTATTTT
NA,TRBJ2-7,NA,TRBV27,CASSPALTYEQYF,TGTGCCAGCAGTCCGGCCCTAACCTACGAGCAGTACTTC
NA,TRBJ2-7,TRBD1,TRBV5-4,CASSFRDRGIYEQYF,TGTGCCAGCAGTTTCCGGGACAGGGGTATCTACGAGCAGTACTTC
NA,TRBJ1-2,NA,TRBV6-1,CASTPGAGSYGYTF,TGTGCCAGCACCCCGGGGGCAGGTTCCTATGGCTACACCTTC
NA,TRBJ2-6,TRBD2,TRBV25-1,CASSESPGGFSGANVLTF,TGTGCCAGCAGTGAATCCCCGGGGGGTTTCTCTGGGGCCAACGTCCTGACTTTC
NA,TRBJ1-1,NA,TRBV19,CASSTGRRLMNTEAFF,TGTGCCAGTAGTACTGGACGGCGGCTTATGAACACTGAAGCTTTCTTT
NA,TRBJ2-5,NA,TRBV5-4,CASSLGQSQETQYF,TGTGCCAGCAGCTTGGGACAGAGCCAAGAGACCCAGTACTTC
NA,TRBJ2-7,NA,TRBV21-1,CASIYDGSYEQYF,TGTGCCAGCATCTACGATGGCTCCTACGAGCAGTACTTC
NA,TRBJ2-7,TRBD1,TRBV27,CASSSPRTGSHEQYF,TGTGCCAGCAGTTCCCCCCGGACAGGGTCCCACGAGCAGTACTTC
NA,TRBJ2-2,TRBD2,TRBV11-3,CASRRVSGTPGELFF,TGTGCCAGCAGGCGGGTTAGCGGGACCCCCGGGGAGCTGTTTTTT
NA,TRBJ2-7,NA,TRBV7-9,CASSLSVGSEQYF,TGTGCCAGCAGCTTATCTGTCGGTTCCGAGCAGTACTTC
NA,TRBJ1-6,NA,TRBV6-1,CASSGREINSPLHF,TGTGCCAGCAGTGGGAGGGAAATCAATTCACCCCTCCACTTT
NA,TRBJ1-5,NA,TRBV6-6,CASTTTGTGNQPQHF,TGTGCCAGCACCACTACAGGGACCGGGAATCAGCCCCAGCATTTT
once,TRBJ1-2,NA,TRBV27,CASSLAGSYGYTF,TGTGCCAGCAGTTTGGCAGGCTCTTATGGCTACACCTTC
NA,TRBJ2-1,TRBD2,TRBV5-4,CASSSGTSGGASEQFF,TGTGCCAGCAGCTCCGGGACTAGCGGGGGGGCTAGTGAGCAGTTCTTC
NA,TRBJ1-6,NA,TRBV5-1,CASSGGQAVYNSPLHF,TGCGCCAGCAGCGGGGGGCAAGCAGTTTATAATTCACCCCTCCACTTT
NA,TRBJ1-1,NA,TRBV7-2,CASSSLQGTEAFF,TGTGCCAGCAGCTCTTTGCAGGGCACTGAAGCTTTCTTT
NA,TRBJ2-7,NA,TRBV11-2,CASSLDRDGYEQYF,TGTGCCAGCAGCTTAGATCGAGACGGCTACGAGCAGTACTTC
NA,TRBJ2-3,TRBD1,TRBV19,CASTDRGSTDTQYF,TGTGCCAGTACCGACAGGGGAAGCACAGATACGCAGTATTTT
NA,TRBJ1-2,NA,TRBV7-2,CASSSPDLGSYGYTF,TGTGCCAGCAGCTCTCCTGACCTGGGGTCCTATGGCTACACCTTC
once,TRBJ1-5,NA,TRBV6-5,CASSYSPGSNQPQHF,TGTGCCAGCAGTTACTCCCCAGGGAGCAATCAGCCCCAGCATTTT
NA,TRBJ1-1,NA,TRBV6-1,CASSERSRGGTEAFF,TGTGCCAGCAGTGAAAGGTCTAGGGGAGGTACTGAAGCTTTCTTT